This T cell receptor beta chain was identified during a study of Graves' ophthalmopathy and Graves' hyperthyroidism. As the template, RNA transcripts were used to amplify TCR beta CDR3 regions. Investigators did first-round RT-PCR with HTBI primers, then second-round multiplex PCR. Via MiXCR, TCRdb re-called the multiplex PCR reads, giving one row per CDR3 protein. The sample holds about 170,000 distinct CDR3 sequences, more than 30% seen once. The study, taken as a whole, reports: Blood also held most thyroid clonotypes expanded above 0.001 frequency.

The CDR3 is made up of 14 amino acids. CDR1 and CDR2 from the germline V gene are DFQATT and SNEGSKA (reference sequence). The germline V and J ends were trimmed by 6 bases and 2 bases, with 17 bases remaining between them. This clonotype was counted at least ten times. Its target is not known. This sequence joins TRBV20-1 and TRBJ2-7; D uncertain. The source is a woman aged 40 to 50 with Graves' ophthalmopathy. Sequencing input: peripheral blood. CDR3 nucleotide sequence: TGCAGTGCGAACCCCGGTGGTAGCACCTACGAGCAGTACTTC. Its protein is CSANPGGSTYEQYF.